This T cell receptor (beta chain) was documented in a study of vaccination effects on CD4 cells after COVID-19. The CDR3 contains 12 residues. CDR1 and CDR2 (germline): LNHDA, SQIVND (reference sequence). The V and J ends lost 4 bases and 2 bases respectively, with 6 bases between them. Only in-frame clones appear in the TCRdb table, and some are missing; sequencing was by immunoSEQ multiplex PCR. The table includes roughly 24,000 clones, about three quarters detected once. Before any sequencing was done, the ViraFEST assay used viral peptide pools to expand antigen-specific CD4+ T cells. Cells that had been cultured for less than 13 days were the source of isolated CD4+ T cells. The healthy vaccine recipients, who had no prior SARS-CoV-2 infection, showed negative nucleocapsid antibodies. With regard to this clone: Its antigen is currently unknown.

Sequencing used CD4+ T cells from PBMCs cultured with SARS-CoV-2 spike peptides, obtained before COVID-19 vaccination. This receptor was obtained from a human donor who received a COVID-19 vaccine. J is TRBJ2-7 and V is TRBV19; D unresolved. CDR3 sequence reads: CASSTSAYEQYF. CDR3 coding DNA: TGTGCCAGTAGTACCAGCGCCTACGAGCAGTACTTC.